This T cell receptor (beta chain) derives from a study of spatial heterogeneity in lung cancer. Notes on the study in general: Tumor mutation count correlated with how many alpha and beta TCRs expanded intratumorally.

CDR3 length equals 14 residues. Trimming took off 4 bases at V and 4 bases at J, with 13 bases between the two ends. Germline V lookup: CDR1 ENHRY, CDR2 SYGVKD. TCRdb redid the calling of the 5' RACE reads with MiXCR, one entry per CDR3 protein. In the table there are some 25,000 distinct CDR3 sequences, roughly 6.9% of which are singletons. The time point is: sample taken at primary tumor resection. Whole RNA came from tumor, nontumor lung or frozen PBMC and was sequenced without being sorted. This clonotype has more than one count but fewer than ten. Its antigen is unidentified. The receptor comes from a male donor with early-stage non-small cell lung cancer. The chain recombines TRBV10-3 with TRBJ1-1; D might be TRBD1 (6 bases). The sample was lung tumor tissue, taken at surgery. CDR3 coding DNA: TGTGCCATCAGTGGGCAGGGGATGAGCACTGAAGCTTTCTTT. Translating it yields CAISGQGMSTEAFF.